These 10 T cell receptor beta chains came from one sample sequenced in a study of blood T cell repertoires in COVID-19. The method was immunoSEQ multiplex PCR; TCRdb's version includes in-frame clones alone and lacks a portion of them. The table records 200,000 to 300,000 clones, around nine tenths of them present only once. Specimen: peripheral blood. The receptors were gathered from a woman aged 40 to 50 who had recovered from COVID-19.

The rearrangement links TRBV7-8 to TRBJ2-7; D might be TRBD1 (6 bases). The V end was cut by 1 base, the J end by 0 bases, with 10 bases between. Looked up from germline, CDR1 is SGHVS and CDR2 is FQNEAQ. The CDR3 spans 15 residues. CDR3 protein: CASSLEGGGSYEQYF. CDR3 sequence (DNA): TGTGCCAGCAGCTTAGAAGGGGGTGGCTCCTACGAGCAGTACTTC.

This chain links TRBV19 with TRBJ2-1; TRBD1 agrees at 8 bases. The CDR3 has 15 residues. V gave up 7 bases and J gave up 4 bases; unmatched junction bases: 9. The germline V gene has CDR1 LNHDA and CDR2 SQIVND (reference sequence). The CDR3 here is CASTLGDRLYNEQFF. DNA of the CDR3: TGTGCCAGTACCCTAGGGGACAGGCTGTACAATGAGCAGTTCTTC.

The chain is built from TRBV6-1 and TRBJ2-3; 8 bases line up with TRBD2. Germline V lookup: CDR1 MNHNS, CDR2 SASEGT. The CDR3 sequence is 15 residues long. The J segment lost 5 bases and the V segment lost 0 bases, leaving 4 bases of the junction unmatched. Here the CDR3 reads CASSEAGRGEDTQYF. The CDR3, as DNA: TGTGCCAGCAGTGAAGCGGGGCGGGGGGAAGATACGCAGTATTTT.

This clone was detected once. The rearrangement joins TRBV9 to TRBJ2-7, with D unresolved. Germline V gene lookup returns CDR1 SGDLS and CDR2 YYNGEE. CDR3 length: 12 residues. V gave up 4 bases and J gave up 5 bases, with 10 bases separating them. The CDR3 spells CASSPSGHEQYF. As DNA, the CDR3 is TGTGCCAGCAGCCCCAGTGGCCACGAGCAGTACTTC.

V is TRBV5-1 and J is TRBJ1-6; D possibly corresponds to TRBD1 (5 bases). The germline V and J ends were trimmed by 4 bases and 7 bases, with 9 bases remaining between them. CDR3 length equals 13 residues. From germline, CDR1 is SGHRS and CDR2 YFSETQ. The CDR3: CASSTRGNSPLHF. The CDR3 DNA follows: TGCGCCAGCAGCACCCGGGGGAATTCACCCCTCCACTTT.

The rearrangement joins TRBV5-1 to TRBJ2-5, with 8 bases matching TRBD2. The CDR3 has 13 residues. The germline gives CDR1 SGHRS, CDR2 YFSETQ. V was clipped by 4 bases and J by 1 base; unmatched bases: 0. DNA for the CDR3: TGCGCCAGCAGCACTAGCGGCCAAGAGACCCAGTACTTC. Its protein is CASSTSGQETQYF. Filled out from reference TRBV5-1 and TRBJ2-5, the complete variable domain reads KAGVTQTPRYLIKTRGQQVTLSCSPISGHRSVSWYQQTPGQGLQFLFEYFSETQRNKGNFPGRFSGRQFSNSRSEMNVSTLELGDSALYLCASSTSGQETQYFGPGTRLLVL.

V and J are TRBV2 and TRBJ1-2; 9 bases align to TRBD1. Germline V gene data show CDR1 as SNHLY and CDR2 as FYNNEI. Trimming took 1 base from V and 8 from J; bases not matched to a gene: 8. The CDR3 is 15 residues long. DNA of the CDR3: TGTGCCAGCAGTGAAGGACAGGGGGGTCGGAGAGGCTACACCTTC. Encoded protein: CASSEGQGGRRGYTF.

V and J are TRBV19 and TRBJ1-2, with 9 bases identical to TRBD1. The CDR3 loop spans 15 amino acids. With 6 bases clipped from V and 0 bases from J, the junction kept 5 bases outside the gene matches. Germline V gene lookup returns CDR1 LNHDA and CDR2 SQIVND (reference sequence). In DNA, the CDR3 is TGTGCCAGTAGCCCCGGGACAGGGACTAACTATGGCTACACCTTC. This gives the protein CASSPGTGTNYGYTF.

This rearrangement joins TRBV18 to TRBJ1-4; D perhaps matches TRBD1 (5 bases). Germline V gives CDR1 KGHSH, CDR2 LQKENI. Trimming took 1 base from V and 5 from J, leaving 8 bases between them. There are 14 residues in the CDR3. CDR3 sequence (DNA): TGTGCCAGCTCACCACAGACAGTAAATGAAAAACTGTTTTTT. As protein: CASSPQTVNEKLFF.

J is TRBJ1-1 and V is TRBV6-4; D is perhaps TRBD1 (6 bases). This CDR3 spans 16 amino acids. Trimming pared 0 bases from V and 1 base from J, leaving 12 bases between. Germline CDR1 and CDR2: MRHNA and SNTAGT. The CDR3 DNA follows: TGTGCCAGCAGTGACTCCGGTGTAGGGGGGAACACTGAAGCTTTCTTT. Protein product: CASSDSGVGGNTEAFF.